The clone carrying this T cell receptor (beta chain) was seen at least ten times. Its cognate antigen is unknown. Relative to the germline gene, one junction end is altered; a read error may explain this. These data come from a study of T cells in Graves' hyperthyroidism and ophthalmopathy. Study-wide background: Once the initial diagnosis was made, peripheral blood was obtained before any treatment.

Regions amplified from RNA transcripts were the TCR beta CDR3 regions. The TCR CDR3 first-round RT-PCR relied on the HTBI primer set. TCRdb reprocessed the multiplex PCR reads with MiXCR, giving one entry per CDR3 protein. The table lists hundreds of thousands of distinct CDR3 sequences, roughly 14% of them singletons, with 4.3% in the top ten. About 10 ml fresh peripheral blood yielded the PBMCs. Study outcomes and limitations: Ophthalmopathy and stable hyperthyroidism were separated by a 13 V-J model. Ophthalmopathy, as predicted by the model, came a median roughly 6.5 months after the prediction.

The CDR3 loop spans 15 amino acids. In germline, CDR1 is MNHEY, CDR2 SVGEGT. The TCR sequence derives from a woman in her thirties or forties with Graves' ophthalmopathy. This chain uses TRBV6-2 or TRBV6-3 with TRBJ1-5; D gene unclear. Source material: blood. Written as DNA, the CDR3 is TGTGCCAGCAGTAACTCACTTTATAGCAATCAGCCCCAGCATTTT. Amino acid sequence: CASSNSLYSNQPQHF.